The 14 T cell receptor beta chains below all came from one sample that was sequenced in a study of blood T cell repertoires in COVID-19. Sequenced by immunoSEQ multiplex PCR; TCRdb stores in-frame clones only, minus some. There are roughly 300,000 clones in the sample; roughly 86% occur only once, and 1.5% to 2% lies in the top ten. Sequencing was done on a sample of peripheral blood. The receptors were sampled from a woman in her twenties or thirties with COVID-19, enrolled during active disease.

V gene TRBV5-5 combines with J gene TRBJ2-1, with D possibly TRBD1 on 6 matching bases. Per the germline V gene, CDR1 is SGHKS and CDR2 is YYEKEE (reference sequence). The V end lost 4 bases, the J end lost 10 bases, and 12 bases lay between the germline ends. CDR3 length equals 12 residues. The CDR3 coding sequence is TGTGCCAGCAGCCTACAGGGTTACGAGCAGTTCTTC. As protein: CASSLQGYEQFF.

This clone was seen only once. V is TRBV6-1 and J is TRBJ1-6; no definite D call. The V gene lost 2 bases and the J gene lost 9 bases, with 8 bases spanning the gap. This CDR3 has 13 residues. Germline CDR1 MNHNS, CDR2 SASEGT. CDR3 region: CASSEYEGSPLHF. CDR3 nucleotides: TGTGCCAGCAGTGAATACGAGGGTTCACCCCTCCACTTT.

The V and J genes are TRBV4-3 and TRBJ2-1; a weak D match, TRBD1 (5 bases). Germline CDR1 is LGHNA and CDR2 is YSLEER. CDR3 length: 12 amino acids. With 2 bases removed from V and 10 bases from J, the gap between germline ends came to 9 bases. CDR3 region: CASSQRAGEQFF. The CDR3 nucleotides are TGCGCCAGCAGCCAACGGGCAGGGGAGCAGTTCTTC.

The chain links TRBV6-5 to TRBJ2-2, with unresolved D. There are 16 residues in the CDR3. CDR1 and CDR2 (germline): MNHEY, SVGAGI. Trimming cost V 2 bases and J 0 bases, with 10 bases left between them. The CDR3: CASSYSSLTNTGELFF. DNA for the CDR3: TGTGCCAGCAGTTACAGTTCCCTAACGAACACCGGGGAGCTGTTTTTT.

This clone turned up a few times. This chain connects TRBV9 to TRBJ1-3; 7 positions agree with TRBD1. V was clipped by 3 bases and J by 2 bases; unmatched bases: 8. CDR1 SGDLS and CDR2 YYNGEE come from the germline V gene. The CDR3 totals 16 residues. CDR3 nucleotides: TGTGCCAGCAGCGGAAGATCCAGGGGGGCTGGAAACACCATATATTTT. Its translation is CASSGRSRGAGNTIYF.

The chain recombines TRBV24-1 with TRBJ1-1, with 8 bases matching TRBD1. The J segment lost 10 bases and the V segment lost 0 bases, leaving 3 bases of the junction unmatched. This CDR3 has 13 residues. Germline V gene data show CDR1 as KGHDR and CDR2 as SFDVKD. The CDR3 protein is CATSDLGQGAAFF. The CDR3 coding sequence is TGTGCCACCAGTGATTTGGGGCAGGGGGCAGCTTTCTTT.

This chain uses TRBV10-3 with TRBJ1-1; D is ambiguous. CDR3 length: 15 residues. CDR1 is ENHRY, CDR2 SYGVKD, per germline. V was clipped by 5 bases and J by 0 bases, with 13 bases between them. In nucleotides, the CDR3 is TGTGCCATCAGTAAATCCGACAAACTGAACACTGAAGCTTTCTTT. Protein: CAISKSDKLNTEAFF.

This rearrangement joins TRBV6-6 to TRBJ2-1; 7 bases map to TRBD2. Per the germline V gene, CDR1 is MNHNY and CDR2 is SVGAGI (reference sequence). There are 15 residues in the CDR3. V trimming: 4 bases; J trimming: 2 bases; junction bases outside the gene matches: 5. CDR3 nucleotides: TGTGCCAGCAGTTTTAGCGGGTCGGCCTACAATGAGCAGTTCTTC. Protein sequence: CASSFSGSAYNEQFF.

V gene TRBV5-4 combines with J gene TRBJ2-7, with D tentatively TRBD2 (5 bases). V lost 4 bases and J lost 2, with 13 bases in between. CDR1 SGHNT and CDR2 YYREEE come from the germline V gene (reference sequence). The CDR3 has 14 amino acids. The CDR3 coding sequence is TGTGCCAGCAGCGTTGGAGGTGCCGCCTACGAGCAGTACGTC. Its translation: CASSVGGAAYEQYV.

The chain couples TRBV19 to TRBJ1-4, with unresolved D. Germline-derived CDR1 and CDR2 are LNHDA and SQIVND (reference sequence). Trimming pared 4 bases from V and 6 bases from J, leaving 6 bases between. The CDR3 runs 12 residues. As DNA, the CDR3 is TGTGCCAGTAGTAGGAGGGATGAAAAACTGTTTTTT. Its translation is CASSRRDEKLFF.

The chain uses TRBV5-6 and TRBJ1-5; D is undetermined. Germline V gene lookup returns CDR1 SGHDT and CDR2 YYEEEE. V gave up 1 base and J gave up 4 bases, with 15 bases separating them. This CDR3 is built from 16 residues. CDR3 protein: CASSLFQTSPNQPQHF. The CDR3 nucleotides read TGTGCCAGCAGCTTGTTTCAGACAAGCCCTAATCAGCCCCAGCATTTT.

The chain is built from TRBV6-5 and TRBJ1-1; tentative D call: TRBD1 (6 bases). CDR3 length: 14 residues. Trimming removed 7 bases from V and 3 bases from J, with 15 bases in between. Germline CDR1 and CDR2: MNHEY and SVGAGI. The CDR3 here is CASNAYRDYTEAFF. CDR3 nucleotide sequence: TGTGCCAGCAACGCCTACAGGGATTACACTGAAGCTTTCTTT.

The rearrangement links TRBV6-5 to TRBJ1-2; D gene uncertain. The CDR3 extends over 11 amino acids. The germline V and J ends were trimmed by 7 bases and 7 bases, with 10 bases remaining between them. CDR1 is MNHEY and CDR2 is SVGAGI in the germline V gene. CDR3 amino acids: CASTVSSGYTF. The CDR3 DNA reads as TGTGCCAGCACCGTATCCTCTGGCTACACCTTC.

The chain carries TRBV5-1 and TRBJ2-2; D might be TRBD1 (6 bases). V was pared by 2 bases and J by 3 bases, with 11 bases between. The length of the CDR3 is 15 residues. In germline, CDR1 is SGHRS, CDR2 YFSETQ. CDR3 bases: TGCGCCAGCAGCTTCGACACAGGGTACACCGGGGAGCTGTTTTTT. This encodes CASSFDTGYTGELFF.